This T cell receptor beta chain came from a study of naive and memory T cell subsets. Trimming cost V 2 bases and J 5 bases, with 12 bases left between them. The CDR3 is 14 residues long. CDR1 and CDR2 from the germline V gene are SGHAT and FQNNGV. Study-level points and caveats: Naive and memory repertoire findings lacked a ground truth for validation.

Overnight CMV lysate stimulation of fresh PBMCs defined donor CMV status by CD4+ IFNgamma. Two oligonucleotides, mixed equimolar, formed the beta constant-region primer covering TRBC1 and TRBC2. Nested alpha and beta constant-region primers with the SP2 primer drove four PCR rounds on ligated cDNA. Using its own MiXCR run on the UMI-ligation and nested PCR reads, TCRdb lists one record per CDR3 protein. The table records roughly 140,000 distinct CDR3 sequences, approximately 15% of them present only once. On this clonotype itself: Its specificity is not known.

The chain couples TRBV11-2 to TRBJ2-5; D is unresolved. The TCR originated in a human donor in good health. Sequenced input: naive CD4+ T cells from blood. Here the CDR3 reads CASSLMGSSETQYF. Here the CDR3 DNA reads TGTGCCAGCAGCTTAATGGGTTCCTCGGAGACCCAGTACTTC.